The 8 T cell receptor beta chains below were found in one sample sequenced in a study of T cell responses to AZD1222 COVID-19 vaccine. Profiling relied on immunoSEQ multiplex PCR, and the TCRdb table lists in-frame clones only, not all of them. The sample includes some 280,000 clones, 90% to 95% of them seen just once. Material: peripheral blood, obtained 28 days after the second AZD1222 dose. The origin of the receptors is an adult who received the AZD1222 COVID-19 vaccine.

The rearrangement uses TRBV2 and TRBJ1-1; D is undetermined. The CDR3 runs to 13 residues. Trimming stripped 3 bases from V and 2 bases from J, with 7 bases between. Germline CDR1 is SNHLY and CDR2 is FYNNEI. CDR3 sequence reads: CASSEGPNTEAFF. CDR3 bases: TGTGCCAGCAGTGAGGGTCCCAACACTGAAGCTTTCTTT.

The V call is TRBV9, the J call TRBJ2-3, with D perhaps matching TRBD2 (5 bases). This CDR3 is built from 12 residues. Germline V lookup: CDR1 SGDLS, CDR2 YYNGEE. The V end was cut by 3 bases, the J end by 11 bases, with 13 bases between. Here the CDR3 reads CASSERTGLQYF. In DNA, the CDR3 is TGTGCCAGCAGCGAGAGGACTGGGTTGCAGTATTTT.

The rearrangement joins TRBV2 to TRBJ2-2; D may be TRBD2 (6 bases). The V gene lost 6 bases and the J gene lost 2 bases, with 10 bases spanning the gap. The CDR3 is 14 residues long. CDR1 and CDR2 (germline): SNHLY, FYNNEI. The CDR3 sequence: CASRPGANTGELFF. As DNA, the CDR3 is TGTGCCAGCAGGCCGGGAGCAAACACCGGGGAGCTGTTTTTT. The entire variable domain, with the rest obtained from reference TRBV2 and TRBJ2-2, is as follows: EPEVTQTPSHQVTQMGQEVILRCVPISNHLYFYWYRQILGQKVEFLVSFYNNEISEKSEIFDDQFSVERPDGSNFTLKIRSTKLEDSAMYFCASRPGANTGELFFGEGSRLTVL.

The table lists this clone with a count of one. This sequence joins TRBV4-1 and TRBJ2-3; no definite D call. Germline CDR1 MGHRA, CDR2 YSYEKL. The CDR3 sequence is 14 residues long. The V end lost 0 bases, the J end lost 2 bases, and 6 bases lay between the germline ends. In DNA form, the CDR3 reads TGCGCCAGCAGCCAAGACGAAAACACAGATACGCAGTATTTT. It translates to CASSQDENTDTQYF.

The V gene is TRBV9, the J gene TRBJ2-3, with 9 bases aligning to TRBD2. The V gene's germline CDR1 is SGDLS and CDR2 YYNGEE. This CDR3 contains 16 residues. The J segment lost 2 bases and the V segment lost 0 bases, leaving 4 bases of the junction unmatched. CDR3 bases: TGTGCCAGCAGCGTAGGGCGGGAGGGCCCCACAGATACGCAGTATTTT. Protein: CASSVGREGPTDTQYF.

A few counts support this clone. This sequence joins TRBV19 and TRBJ1-2, with TRBD1 matching over 10 bases. Germline CDR1 is LNHDA and CDR2 is SQIVND (reference sequence). The trim removed 7 bases at V and 2 bases at J, leaving 10 bases unmatched. This CDR3 is built from 16 residues. The CDR3 nucleotides read TGTGCCAGTAAGGGGTCGACAGGGGGCACGAACTATGGCTACACCTTC. Translated: CASKGSTGGTNYGYTF.

This clone has only one observation. The V and J genes are TRBV19 and TRBJ1-2, with a weak D call TRBD1 (6 bases). Trimming stripped 3 bases from V and 4 bases from J, with 15 bases between. Germline V gives CDR1 LNHDA, CDR2 SQIVND (reference sequence). The CDR3 extends over 15 amino acids. As DNA, the CDR3 is TGTGCCAGTAGTATTTTCGACCCGGACAGCTATGGCTACACCTTC. It specifies CASSIFDPDSYGYTF.

The rearrangement joins TRBV18 to TRBJ2-6; TRBD1 might be the D (5 bases). Per germline, CDR1 KGHSH and CDR2 LQKENI. The CDR3 length is 15 residues. Trimming stripped 0 bases from V and 4 bases from J, with 7 bases between. This CDR3 reads CASSPPGVGANVLTF. As DNA, the CDR3 is TGTGCCAGCTCACCACCAGGGGTCGGGGCCAACGTCCTGACTTTC.